Each of the 19 T cell receptor beta chains below was sequenced from the same sample in a study of CD4 T cells in relation to SARS-CoV-2 and coronaviruses (dated by TCRdb to about 2021). Libraries were prepared through the immunoSEQ multiplex PCR assay. TCRdb mirrors the immuneACCESS table, restricted to in-frame sequences. Some clones are absent from its copies; in checked studies, under half trace to an unresolved V gene, and the reason for the others is unknown. A total of under 25,000 clones appear in this sample, 77% of them only once. Together, the top ten hold 20% to 25% of the sample. The antigens of these receptors remain unknown. CD4+ T cells from unexposed donors were collected before the COVID-19 pandemic (2011-2018). After 10 days of culture, CD4+ T cells were isolated with the EasySep CD4+ T cell isolation kit. The sample was CD4+ T cells from PBMCs, cultured in vitro. The receptors were sampled from a human donor in good health.

The chain couples TRBV5-1 to TRBJ2-2; 7 nucleotides align to TRBD1. V lost 1 base to trimming and J lost 6 bases; unmatched junction nucleotides: 6. Looked up from germline, CDR1 is SGHRS and CDR2 is YFSETQ. The CDR3 sequence is 15 residues long. The CDR3 loop is CASSLTGAISGELFF. The CDR3, as DNA: TGCGCCAGCAGCTTGACAGGGGCAATATCCGGGGAGCTGTTTTTT.

This chain uses TRBV12-5 with TRBJ2-1; D is undetermined. The germline CDR1 and CDR2 sequences are LGHNT and FRNRAP. The CDR3 has 15 amino acids. Deletions cut 1 base from V and 4 bases from J, with 11 bases between. This CDR3 is CASGLAMRRYNEQFF. DNA for the CDR3: TGTGCTAGTGGTTTGGCCATGCGGCGGTACAATGAGCAGTTCTTC.

CDR3 protein: CASSIGGDTDTQYF. In nucleotides, the CDR3 is TGCGCCAGCAGCATAGGGGGGGACACAGATACGCAGTATTTT. The V and J genes are TRBV5-1 and TRBJ2-3, with D perhaps TRBD2 (7 bases). V was shortened by 4 bases and J by 2 bases, with 11 bases between the two germline ends. The length of the CDR3 is 14 residues. CDR1 SGHRS and CDR2 YFSETQ come from the germline V gene.

The rearrangement links TRBV5-6 to TRBJ1-4, with 11 bases aligning to TRBD1. V shed 4 bases, J shed 7 bases, and the junction held 6 bases outside the gene matches. Germline-derived CDR1 and CDR2 are SGHDT and YYEEEE. The length of the CDR3 is 15 residues. The CDR3 coding sequence is TGTGCCAGCAGCCTGGGACAGGGGGTTCTTGAAAAACTGTTTTTT. This translates into CASSLGQGVLEKLFF.

This clone has a single count. This chain links TRBV6-5 with TRBJ2-1, with D perhaps TRBD1 or TRBD2 (5 bases each). CDR3 size: 12 residues. Germline-derived CDR1 and CDR2 are MNHEY and SVGAGI. Trimming shortened V by 6 bases and J by 11 bases, and 14 bases separated the two germline ends. CDR3 loop: CASSQGTLQQFF. In DNA form, the CDR3 reads TGTGCCAGCAGCCAAGGGACCCTCCAGCAGTTCTTC.

The chain carries TRBV30 and TRBJ2-7; D may be TRBD2 (6 bases). Germline loops: CDR1 GTSNPN, CDR2 SVGIG (reference sequence). Between the trimmed V and J ends, which lost 6 bases and 1 base, there was a span of 16 bases. This CDR3 is 14 amino acids long. DNA of the CDR3: TGTGCCTGCATGGGAGGAAAGGGGTCCTACGAGCAGTACTTC. It encodes CACMGGKGSYEQYF.

This clone was picked up one time. The rearrangement links TRBV19 to TRBJ1-1; D is unresolved. Germline V gene data show CDR1 as LNHDA and CDR2 as SQIVND (reference sequence). V dropped 4 bases and J dropped 3 bases, with 9 bases sitting between them. This CDR3 contains 13 residues. In DNA, the CDR3 is TGTGCCAGTAGTAACGTGGTAGACACTGAAGCTTTCTTT. Its translation: CASSNVVDTEAFF.

The rearrangement uses TRBV5-1 and TRBJ1-5; 7 bases are a match to TRBD1. This CDR3 is 14 amino acids long. Trimming at V came to 3 bases and at J to 2 bases, leaving 2 bases not matched to a gene. Germline V gene lookup returns CDR1 SGHRS and CDR2 YFSETQ. Here the CDR3 reads CASSSTGGNQPQHF. The CDR3 nucleotides are TGCGCCAGCAGCTCAACAGGGGGCAATCAGCCCCAGCATTTT. Complete variable domain (other parts from reference TRBV5-1 and TRBJ1-5): KAGVTQTPRYLIKTRGQQVTLSCSPISGHRSVSWYQQTPGQGLQFLFEYFSETQRNKGNFPGRFSGRQFSNSRSEMNVSTLELGDSALYLCASSSTGGNQPQHFGDGTRLSIL.

The chain couples TRBV5-8 to TRBJ2-5; D not resolved. Trimming pared 2 bases from V and 8 bases from J, leaving 10 bases between. CDR1 is SGHTS and CDR2 is YDEGEE in the germline V gene. The CDR3 has 12 amino acids. CDR3 sequence (DNA): TGTGCCAGCAGCTTCTTCAGGATTACCCAGTACTTC. Translating it yields CASSFFRITQYF.

The CDR3 sequence: CASRGEGRTEAFF. DNA for the CDR3: TGTGCCAGTCGCGGGGAGGGTCGTACTGAAGCTTTCTTT. This chain joins TRBV2 and TRBJ1-1; D gene ambiguous. The V gene lost 9 bases and the J gene lost 5 bases, with 16 bases spanning the gap. CDR1 and CDR2 from the germline V gene are SNHLY and FYNNEI. The CDR3 loop spans 13 amino acids.

The V and J genes are TRBV11-1 and TRBJ1-2, with a possible D match to TRBD1 (6 bases). The CDR3 length is 14 residues. V was trimmed by 3 bases and J by 1 base, leaving 9 bases between them. Germline V gene sequence: CDR1 SGHAT, CDR2 FQDESV (reference sequence). The CDR3 spells CASSFGGDNYGYTF. The CDR3 coding sequence is TGTGCCAGCAGCTTTGGGGGCGATAACTATGGCTACACCTTC.

V usage is TRBV7-3 and J usage is TRBJ2-5; TRBD2 matches 11 bases. V lost 0 bases to trimming and J lost 2 bases; unmatched junction nucleotides: 5. The CDR3 is 17 amino acids. Germline V lookup: CDR1 SGHTA, CDR2 FQGTGA. CDR3 protein: CASSLTVLAGGQETQYF. CDR3 DNA: TGTGCCAGCAGCTTAACGGTCCTAGCGGGAGGTCAAGAGACCCAGTACTTC.

The chain employs TRBV5-1 and TRBJ2-3; the match to TRBD2 covers 12 bases. Germline trimming cut 4 bases from V and 2 bases from J; bases unmatched to any gene: 2. Per germline, CDR1 SGHRS and CDR2 YFSETQ. There are 15 residues in the CDR3. CDR3 residues: CASSRLAGVTDTQYF. CDR3 DNA: TGCGCCAGCAGCCGACTAGCGGGAGTCACAGATACGCAGTATTTT.

The V and J genes are TRBV19 and TRBJ2-7, with 7 bases aligning to TRBD2. The CDR3 totals 13 residues. V dropped 5 bases and J dropped 3; count of bases not matched to a gene: 4. The V gene's germline CDR1 is LNHDA and CDR2 SQIVND (reference sequence). CDR3 loop: CASSQRGFYEQYF. The CDR3 region has the DNA TGTGCCAGTAGTCAGCGGGGATTCTACGAGCAGTACTTC.

The chain carries TRBV30 and TRBJ2-6; 8 bases agree with TRBD1. With 5 bases clipped from V and 4 bases from J, the junction kept 4 bases outside the gene matches. The CDR3 contains 14 residues. Germline CDR1 is GTSNPN and CDR2 is SVGIG (reference sequence). The CDR3 protein is CAWDRGAGANVLTF. In DNA form, the CDR3 reads TGTGCCTGGGACAGGGGAGCCGGGGCCAACGTCCTGACTTTC.

The V gene is TRBV6-5, the J gene TRBJ2-7; D unclear. The germline V gene encodes CDR1 MNHEY and CDR2 SVGAGI. The length of the CDR3 is 12 residues. V was clipped by 8 bases and J by 2 bases, with 10 bases between them. CDR3 amino acids: CASCSQPYEQYF. In nucleotides, the CDR3 is TGTGCCAGCTGTTCGCAGCCCTACGAGCAGTACTTC.

This clone was seen a few times. This chain connects TRBV7-2 to TRBJ1-6; D gene unclear. Trimming stripped 5 bases from V and 7 bases from J, with 15 bases between. CDR3 length equals 15 residues. Germline CDR1 reads SGHTA; CDR2 reads FQGNSA. CDR3 coding DNA: TGTGCCAGCAGCACCCGGGGAGCAAGCAATTCACCCCTCCACTTT. Amino acid sequence: CASSTRGASNSPLHF.

The chain recombines TRBV27 with TRBJ2-5; no clear D. CDR3 size: 15 residues. The ends were cut back, 5 bases at V and 5 bases at J, with 18 bases in the middle. Germline values: CDR1 MNHEY, CDR2 SMNVEV (reference sequence). In DNA, the CDR3 is TGTGCCAGCAGTCGTTTTAGTCAAGCTGCGGAGACCCAGTACTTC. It is translated as CASSRFSQAAETQYF.

This clone appeared a few times. The genes are TRBV19 and TRBJ1-2; D gene unclear. Per germline, CDR1 LNHDA and CDR2 SQIVND (reference sequence). With 1 base removed from V and 3 bases from J, the gap between germline ends came to 12 bases. The CDR3 length is 15 residues. For the CDR3, the DNA is TGTGCCAGTAGTATAGCCTCTGGACGGCACTATGGCTACACCTTC. Translating gives CASSIASGRHYGYTF.